The 19 T cell receptor beta chains below were found in one sample sequenced in a study of molecular identifiers for immune sequencing clone quantification. TCRdb redid the calling of the PCR reads with MiXCR, one entry per CDR3 protein. The data hold roughly 320,000 distinct CDR3 sequences, with roughly a quarter observed a single time. The sample comprised naive CD8+ T cells from blood, with Jurkat cell RNA spiked in. Subset specified: FACS-sorted CD8+CD4-CCR7+CD45RA+ naive T cells. The receptors stem from a human donor in good health. Some libraries in this study had Jurkat cell RNA spiked in.

As regards this clonotype: At one of its ends the junction is not consistent with the germline gene, which may arise from a read error. The J gene is TRBJ2-7, the V gene TRBV3-1; 11 bases line up with TRBD1. The CDR3 extends over 15 amino acids. Germline V gene lookup returns CDR1 LGHDT and CDR2 YNNKEL (reference sequence). DNA of the CDR3: TGTGCCGGCAGCCCTGGCTTGGGACAGGGGGTTGAGCAGTACTTC. It translates to CAGSPGLGQGVEQYF.

The V call is TRBV9, the J call TRBJ2-3; weak D call: TRBD2 (6 bases). Deletions cut 3 bases from V and 1 base from J, with 12 bases between. Germline CDR1 SGDLS, CDR2 YYNGEE. The CDR3 runs 15 residues. The CDR3 reads CASSGDSGGTDTQYF. The CDR3, as DNA: TGTGCCAGCAGCGGTGATAGCGGCGGCACAGATACGCAGTATTTT.

At least ten counts were recorded for this clonotype. The V and J genes are TRBV4-3 and TRBJ1-5, with TRBD1 matching 8 bases. Germline V lookup: CDR1 LGHNA, CDR2 YSLEER. V trimming: 2 bases; J trimming: 3 bases; junction bases outside the gene matches: 9. This CDR3 comprises 17 residues. The CDR3 protein is CASSQPAWTGNNQPQHF. CDR3 nucleotides: TGCGCCAGCAGCCAACCCGCCTGGACAGGGAACAATCAGCCCCAGCATTTT.

The chain links TRBV12-3 or TRBV12-4 to TRBJ2-1; D is ambiguous. V shed 0 bases and J shed 0 bases, with 0 bases lying between them. This CDR3 is built from 13 residues. The CDR3 DNA sequence: TGTGCCAGCAGTTTAGCCTCCTACAATGAGCAGTTCTTC. It specifies CASSLASYNEQFF.

This clonotype came up a few times. A junction end diverges from the germline sequence, so it may reflect a read error. V gene TRBV4-1 combines with J gene TRBJ2-7, with 9 bases matching TRBD1. In germline, CDR1 is MGHRA, CDR2 YSYEKL. The CDR3 is made up of 16 amino acids. CDR3 nucleotide sequence: TGCGCCAGCAGCCAACTCCCGGGACAGGGCGCCCACGAGCAGAGCTTC. Encoded protein: CASSQLPGQGAHEQSF.

This clonotype was counted between two and nine times. The gene calls are TRBV7-9 and TRBJ2-1; 7 bases agree with TRBD2. This CDR3 has 15 amino acids. CDR1 and CDR2 from the germline V gene are SEHNR and FQNEAQ (reference sequence). Trimming took 5 bases from V and 8 from J; bases not matched to a gene: 12. CDR3 bases: TGTGCCAGCAGCCCGTCTGGCGGGAGCTCCGATGAGCAGTTCTTC. Translation gives CASSPSGGSSDEQFF.

The chain joins TRBV14 to TRBJ2-7; D is unresolved. The CDR3 covers 15 residues. Per the germline V gene, CDR1 is SGHDN and CDR2 is FVKESK. V was trimmed by 4 bases and J by 13 bases, leaving 26 bases between them. The CDR3 nucleotides read TGTGCCAGCAGCCCAAGCCAGAGAGTCGAGAAAAAACAATACTTC. This translates into CASSPSQRVEKKQYF.

This clonotype was observed a few times. The chain links TRBV19 to TRBJ2-2; 11 nucleotides align to TRBD1. The V and J ends lost 1 base and 6 bases, in that order; junction bases with no gene match: 4. The CDR3 sequence is 16 residues long. The germline V gene has CDR1 LNHDA and CDR2 SQIVND (reference sequence). The CDR3 DNA sequence: TGTGCCAGTAGTATAGGGACAGGGGGCTTGTCCGGGGAGCTGTTTTTT. It codes for CASSIGTGGLSGELFF.

This sequence joins TRBV6-2 or TRBV6-3 and TRBJ2-4; no clear D gene. Trimming stripped 0 bases from V and 9 bases from J, with 21 bases between. This CDR3 is 17 amino acids long. In germline, CDR1 is MNHEY, CDR2 SVGEGT. This chain's CDR3 is CASSYSSTTDLIFIQYF. DNA for the CDR3: TGTGCCAGCAGTTACTCTTCTACAACAGACCTGATTTTCATTCAGTACTTC.

This chain links TRBV6-6 with TRBJ2-5; no definite D call. Between the trimmed V and J ends, which lost 6 bases and 4 bases, there was a span of 15 bases. This CDR3 is built from 14 residues. Germline assignment: CDR1 MNHNY and CDR2 SVGAGI (reference sequence). The CDR3 here is CASSLGIRTETQYF. The CDR3 DNA reads TGTGCCAGCAGCCTGGGGATTCGCACAGAGACCCAGTACTTC.

This clonotype showed up just once. A much more abundant neighbour one base away suggests this may be a read error. This chain joins TRBV30 and TRBJ1-5; the D is unclear. Germline V lookup: CDR1 GTSNPN, CDR2 SVGIG (reference sequence). The CDR3 totals 15 residues. The CDR3 here is CAWAGRINSNQPQNF. CDR3 sequence (DNA): TGTGCCTGGGCCGGACGGATCAATAGCAATCAGCCCCAGAATTTT. Full variable domain (rest looked up from reference TRBV30 and TRBJ1-5): SQTIHQWPATLVQPVGSPLSLECTVEGTSNPNLYWYRQAAGRGLQLLFYSVGIGQISSEVPQNLSASRPQDRQFILSSKKLLLSDSGFYLCAWAGRINSNQPQNFGDGTRLSIL.

V is TRBV11-2 and J is TRBJ1-5, with D possibly being TRBD1 (6 bases). CDR1 is SGHAT and CDR2 is FQNNGV in the germline V gene. The CDR3 sequence is 16 residues long. Trimming removed 5 bases at V and 0 bases at J, with 14 bases between. CDR3 sequence reads: CASSQQNRVSNQPQHF. The CDR3 bases are TGTGCCAGCAGCCAACAGAACAGGGTTAGCAATCAGCCCCAGCATTTT.

Only a few counts were recorded for this clonotype. The chain has TRBV7-9 and TRBJ2-3; D might be TRBD2 (6 bases). The CDR3 runs 17 residues. CDR1 is SEHNR, CDR2 FQNEAQ, per germline (reference sequence). Between the trimmed V and J ends, which lost 5 bases and 0 bases, there was a span of 18 bases. The CDR3, as DNA: TGTGCCAGCAGCCTATCGGTTCGGGAGTCTAGCACAGATACGCAGTATTTT. It encodes CASSLSVRESSTDTQYF. The full variable domain, in which reference TRBV7-9 and TRBJ2-3 provide the parts outside the CDR3, is DTGVSQNPRHKITKRGQNVTFRCDPISEHNRLYWYRQTLGQGPEFLTYFQNEAQLEKSRLLSDRFSAERPKGSFSTLEIQRTEQGDSAMYLCASSLSVRESSTDTQYFGPGTRLTVL.

This clonotype was detected only a few times. The chain links TRBV11-2 to TRBJ2-3; TRBD2 matches at 12 bases. The CDR3 extends over 17 amino acids. Trimming took 4 bases from V and 3 from J; bases not matched to a gene: 8. CDR1 and CDR2 from the germline V gene are SGHAT and FQNNGV. The CDR3 is CASSSDRLAGATDTQYF. The CDR3 DNA sequence: TGTGCCAGCAGCTCGGACCGACTAGCGGGGGCAACAGATACGCAGTATTTT.

To note about this clonotype: This may arise from a read error, as a much more abundant clone is one base away. V usage is TRBV28 and J usage is TRBJ2-7, with D unclear. This CDR3 comprises 13 residues. Germline loops: CDR1 MDHEN, CDR2 SYDVKM. CDR3 coding DNA: TGTGCCAGCAGTCCTGTAAGCTCCCACGAGCAGTACTTC. It is translated as CASSPVSSHEQYF.

This sequence joins TRBV29-1 and TRBJ2-7, with 12 positions matching TRBD1. The CDR3 is 14 residues long. Unmatched junction bases numbered 7, after V lost 3 bases and J lost 7 bases. The germline CDR1 and CDR2 sequences are SQVTM and ANQGSEA. CDR3 residues: CSVDGGQGAREQYF. As DNA, the CDR3 is TGCAGCGTTGATGGGGGACAGGGGGCGAGGGAGCAGTACTTC.

This clonotype was recorded at least ten times. CDR3 coding DNA: TGCGCCAGCAGCTTGGGGGCAAACAGGGAAGCTTTCTTT. Protein: CASSLGANREAFF. The rearrangement uses TRBV5-1 and TRBJ1-1, with a tentative D call TRBD1 (5 bases). The V end lost 0 bases, the J end lost 8 bases, and 11 bases lay between the germline ends. The CDR3 sequence is 13 residues long. Germline V gene sequence: CDR1 SGHRS, CDR2 YFSETQ.

The chain links TRBV6-2 or TRBV6-3 to TRBJ2-3; D unresolved. This CDR3 spans 12 amino acids. Germline lookup yields CDR1 MNHEY and CDR2 SVGEGT. V shed 4 bases and J shed 2 bases, with 4 bases lying between them. The CDR3 sequence is CASSCNTDTQYF. Written as DNA, the CDR3 is TGTGCCAGCAGTTGTAACACAGATACGCAGTATTTT.

This clonotype was seen ten or more times. CDR3 residues: CASSYSTITSTDTQYF. In DNA, the CDR3 is TGTGCCAGCAGTTACTCGACTATCACCTCCACAGATACGCAGTATTTT. This sequence joins TRBV6-5 and TRBJ2-3, with D tentatively TRBD2 (5 bases). The ends were cut back, 0 bases at V and 2 bases at J, with 12 bases in the middle. Germline-derived CDR1 and CDR2 are MNHEY and SVGAGI. The CDR3 is 16 amino acids.